Following are 28 T cell receptor beta chains from one sample sequenced in a study of shared clonotypes between healthy human individuals. Here immunoSEQ multiplex PCR was the method, and the copy in TCRdb shows in-frame clones only, minus some. The sample yields about 660,000 clones, less than 85% seen once. Material: memory CD4+ T cells sorted from blood. As to subset: CD45RA-negative fraction. The receptors were sampled from a woman in her twenties or thirties in good health.

As for this clone: Within the sample, other DNA sequences also encode this same CDR3. V gene TRBV27 combines with J gene TRBJ2-2; no firm D call. V gave up 3 bases and J gave up 1 base, with 6 bases separating them. The CDR3 is 14 amino acids. Germline loops: CDR1 MNHEY, CDR2 SMNVEV (reference sequence). CDR3 protein: CASSFRLNTGELFF. The CDR3 nucleotides are TGTGCCAGCAGTTTCAGACTGAACACCGGGGAGCTGTTTTTT.

The V gene is TRBV2, the J gene TRBJ1-2, with 7 bases fitting TRBD1. The ends lost 6 bases at V and 5 bases at J; junction bases unmatched: 6. Germline loops: CDR1 SNHLY, CDR2 FYNNEI. The CDR3 sequence is 13 residues long. CDR3 in amino acids: CASSPGQPYGYTF. The CDR3 nucleotides are TGTGCCAGCAGCCCGGGACAGCCTTATGGCTACACCTTC.

The chain uses TRBV5-1 and TRBJ2-7, with TRBD1 identical over 8 bases. This CDR3 is built from 15 residues. The V gene end was trimmed by 4 bases and the J gene end by 3 bases; junction bases not matched to a gene: 9. From germline, CDR1 is SGHRS and CDR2 YFSETQ. CDR3 residues: CASSNGQGPLYEQYF. The CDR3 nucleotides are TGCGCCAGCAGCAATGGACAGGGTCCTCTCTACGAGCAGTACTTC.

This clone was seen more than once but under ten times. The chain links TRBV7-9 to TRBJ2-1; TRBD2 might be the D (6 bases). CDR1 is SEHNR, CDR2 FQNEAQ, per germline (reference sequence). Trimming removed 2 bases at V and 6 bases at J, with 8 bases between. The CDR3 is 13 residues long. The CDR3 region has the DNA TGTGCCAGCAGCTTATGGGGAGGCAATGAGCAGTTCTTC. As protein: CASSLWGGNEQFF.

The V call is TRBV4-1, the J call TRBJ2-1; 10 bases are shared with TRBD2. CDR3 length: 15 residues. V shed 4 bases and J 4 bases; nucleotides not matched to a gene: 4. Germline values: CDR1 MGHRA, CDR2 YSYEKL. CDR3 protein: CASSRGLAEYNEQFF. Here the CDR3 DNA reads TGCGCCAGCAGCCGAGGACTAGCGGAATACAATGAGCAGTTCTTC.

This clone appeared a few times. V and J are TRBV7-2 and TRBJ1-1; no definite D call. This CDR3 comprises 15 residues. Trimming left V 3 bases short and J 4 bases short, with 15 bases between. Germline CDR1 reads SGHTA; CDR2 reads FQGNSA. In nucleotides, the CDR3 is TGTGCCAGCAGCTTCCTCGCCCGGATAAGCACTGAAGCTTTCTTT. Protein sequence: CASSFLARISTEAFF.

This clone was observed a few times. V usage is TRBV6-5 and J usage is TRBJ1-4, with D unclear. This CDR3 has 13 amino acids. Trimming took off 4 bases at V and 2 bases at J, with 5 bases between the two ends. Germline V gene sequence: CDR1 MNHEY, CDR2 SVGAGI. This chain's CDR3 is CASSFSTNEKLFF. DNA of the CDR3: TGTGCCAGCAGTTTTTCGACTAATGAAAAACTGTTTTTT.

The chain couples TRBV5-1 to TRBJ2-4; TRBD2 matches 7 bases. The CDR3 has 15 residues. With V trimmed by 4 bases and J by 8 bases, 12 bases remained unmatched. Germline V gene lookup returns CDR1 SGHRS and CDR2 YFSETQ. CDR3 amino acids: CASSASMGGSYIQYF. CDR3 bases: TGCGCCAGCAGCGCCTCGATGGGCGGGAGTTACATTCAGTACTTC.

This sequence joins TRBV10-3 and TRBJ1-1; 7 positions agree with TRBD1. Germline V gives CDR1 ENHRY, CDR2 SYGVKD. J lost 4 bases, V lost 6 bases, and 5 bases had no gene match. The CDR3 extends over 13 amino acids. The CDR3 region is CAISWTGLTEAFF. The CDR3 nucleotides read TGTGCCATCAGCTGGACAGGCCTCACTGAAGCTTTCTTT.

This clone has at least ten counts. V is TRBV18 and J is TRBJ1-1; D gene unclear. Looked up from germline, CDR1 is KGHSH and CDR2 is LQKENI. The CDR3 spans 12 residues. The V end was cut by 5 bases, the J end by 3 bases, with 7 bases between. As DNA, the CDR3 is TGTGCCAGCTCATGGGTAGACACTGAAGCTTTCTTT. Amino acid sequence: CASSWVDTEAFF. Full variable domain (remainder filled in from reference TRBV18 and TRBJ1-1): NAGVMQNPRHLVRRRGQEARLRCSPMKGHSHVYWYRQLPEEGLKFMVYLQKENIIDESGMPKERFSAEFPKEGPSILRIQQVVRGDSAAYFCASSWVDTEAFFGQGTRLTVV.

This clone was counted at least ten times. The genes are TRBV21-1 and TRBJ1-1; the DNA was not compared with TRBD1, the D call given in the table. TRBV21-1 is listed as a pseudogene. This CDR3 spans 15 amino acids. The CDR3 DNA reads as TGTGCCAGCAGCGGATGGGACAGGGGTTGCTCTGAAGCTTTCTTT. This translates into CASSGWDRGCSEAFF.

The table lists this clone with a few counts. The chain combines TRBV10-3 with TRBJ1-2; no definite D call. CDR1 is ENHRY and CDR2 is SYGVKD in the germline V gene. This CDR3 region has 12 residues. V was pared by 4 bases and J by 6 bases, with 9 bases between. The CDR3 loop is CAISADTHGYTF. Here the CDR3 DNA reads TGTGCCATCAGTGCCGATACCCATGGCTACACCTTC.

The chain combines TRBV7-9 with TRBJ1-1; D unclear. Per the germline V gene, CDR1 is SEHNR and CDR2 is FQNEAQ (reference sequence). Trimming shortened V by 5 bases and J by 0 bases, and 7 bases separated the two germline ends. The CDR3 totals 13 residues. The CDR3 sequence is CASSIVMNTEAFF. The CDR3 bases are TGTGCCAGCAGCATCGTCATGAACACTGAAGCTTTCTTT.

The gene calls are TRBV7-2 and TRBJ2-7, with D possibly matching TRBD1 (6 bases). This CDR3 contains 15 residues. Germline values: CDR1 SGHTA, CDR2 FQGNSA. V lost 5 bases and J lost 3, with 17 bases in between. The CDR3 protein is CASSGQTGTYYEQYF. The CDR3 DNA reads TGTGCCAGCAGCGGCCAGACAGGAACCTACTACGAGCAGTACTTC.

On this clone: This sample also contains other DNA sequences that code for the same CDR3. This sequence joins TRBV5-4 and TRBJ2-1; 9 positions match TRBD2. CDR1 is SGHNT, CDR2 YYREEE, per germline (reference sequence). The CDR3 spans 15 residues. The V gene end was trimmed by 3 bases and the J gene end by 4 bases; junction bases not matched to a gene: 5. CDR3 sequence: CASSSGLAGYNEQFF. The CDR3 nucleotides are TGTGCCAGCAGCTCGGGGCTAGCGGGATACAATGAGCAGTTCTTC. Looking up the rest from reference TRBV5-4 and TRBJ2-1 gives the full variable domain: ETGVTQSPTHLIKTRGQQVTLRCSSQSGHNTVSWYQQALGQGPQFIFQYYREEENGRGNFPPRFSGLQFPNYSSELNVNALELDDSALYLCASSSGLAGYNEQFFGPGTRLTVL.

Regarding this clone: This may arise from a read error, as a much more abundant clone is one base away. The chain links TRBV9 to TRBJ2-2; 12 nucleotides match TRBD2. CDR3 length: 16 amino acids. V was clipped by 4 bases and J by 3 bases; unmatched bases: 4. Germline V CDR1 and CDR2: SGDLS, YYNGEE. CDR3 sequence reads: CASSLLAGGHTGELFF. CDR3 DNA sequence: TGTGCCAGCAGCCTCCTAGCGGGAGGGCACACCGGGGAGCTGTTTTTT.

The chain employs TRBV5-8 and TRBJ2-3, with TRBD2 matching 14 bases. This CDR3 spans 16 amino acids. Unmatched junction bases numbered 5, after V lost 4 bases and J lost 4 bases. Germline loops: CDR1 SGHTS, CDR2 YDEGEE. CDR3 coding DNA: TGTGCCAGCAGCGCGGGACTAGCGGGAGCACCAGATACGCAGTATTTT. Protein sequence: CASSAGLAGAPDTQYF. Based on the CDR3 plus reference TRBV5-8 and TRBJ2-3, the full variable domain is EAGVTQSPTHLIKTRGQQATLRCSPISGHTSVYWYQQALGLGLQFLLWYDEGEERNRGNFPPRFSGRQFPNYSSELNVNALELEDSALYLCASSAGLAGAPDTQYFGPGTRLTVL.

This sequence joins TRBV19 and TRBJ1-5; D is unclear. The CDR3 has 15 amino acids. Germline loops: CDR1 LNHDA, CDR2 SQIVND (reference sequence). V lost 2 bases and J 3 bases, leaving 11 bases between the germline ends. The CDR3 is CASSISRAANQPQHF. The CDR3 region has the DNA TGTGCCAGTAGTATATCGAGGGCAGCCAATCAGCCCCAGCATTTT.

The chain is built from TRBV7-2 and TRBJ2-7; 8 bases are a match to TRBD1. The CDR3 extends over 14 amino acids. Germline lookup yields CDR1 SGHTA and CDR2 FQGNSA. V trimming: 4 bases; J trimming: 1 base; junction bases outside the gene matches: 3. CDR3 sequence (DNA): TGTGCCAGCAGCTCGGGACAGGAGTCCTACGAGCAGTACTTC. This gives the protein CASSSGQESYEQYF. Using reference TRBV7-2 and TRBJ2-7 for the parts outside the CDR3, the full variable domain is GAGVSQSPSNKVTEKGKDVELRCDPISGHTALYWYRQSLGQGLEFLIYFQGNSAPDKSGLPSDRFSAERTGGSVSTLTIQRTQQEDSAVYLCASSSGQESYEQYFGPGTRLTVT.

The J gene is TRBJ1-4, the V gene TRBV9, with TRBD1 matching 8 bases. Germline CDR1 reads SGDLS; CDR2 reads YYNGEE. Unmatched junction bases numbered 8, after V lost 3 bases and J lost 7 bases. There are 15 residues in the CDR3. CDR3 DNA: TGTGCCAGCAGCGCACTCCCAGGGGGCGGTGAAAAACTGTTTTTT. It is translated as CASSALPGGGEKLFF.

The rearrangement joins TRBV6-4 to TRBJ2-3, with 11 bases matching TRBD2. Germline V gene data show CDR1 as MRHNA and CDR2 as SNTAGT. The CDR3 spans 16 residues. J lost 6 bases, V lost 3 bases, and 8 bases had no gene match. CDR3 amino acids: CASSETSGITGDTQYF. The CDR3 DNA reads TGTGCCAGCAGTGAGACTAGCGGGATAACAGGGGATACGCAGTATTTT.

For this clone: Other nucleotide sequences from this sample produce the same CDR3. The chain links TRBV11-2 to TRBJ1-2, with D unresolved. Germline loops: CDR1 SGHAT, CDR2 FQNNGV. Trimming cost V 0 bases and J 7 bases, with 6 bases left between them. The CDR3 covers 12 residues. CDR3 sequence (DNA): TGTGCCAGCAGCTTAGATCGGGTTGGCTACACCTTC. Amino acid sequence: CASSLDRVGYTF.

V gene TRBV5-5 combines with J gene TRBJ2-7; 10 positions match TRBD2. V lost 4 bases to trimming and J lost 1 base; unmatched junction nucleotides: 5. The CDR3 length is 15 residues. The germline CDR1 and CDR2 sequences are SGHKS and YYEKEE (reference sequence). This CDR3 is CASSTQAGGSYEQYF. The CDR3 coding sequence is TGTGCCAGCAGCACCCAAGCGGGAGGGTCCTACGAGCAGTACTTC.

The rearrangement joins TRBV5-1 to TRBJ2-1; TRBD2 matches at 7 bases. Germline V lookup: CDR1 SGHRS, CDR2 YFSETQ. This CDR3 is built from 19 residues. Trimming at V came to 7 bases and at J to 0 bases, leaving 19 bases not matched to a gene. The CDR3 protein is CASSLRGGSGPGSYNEQFF. CDR3 DNA sequence: TGCGCCAGCTCACTCCGCGGGGGTAGTGGTCCTGGCTCCTACAATGAGCAGTTCTTC.

The V gene is TRBV5-1, the J gene TRBJ2-6, with unresolved D. Germline assignment: CDR1 SGHRS and CDR2 YFSETQ. V was clipped by 2 bases and J by 4 bases, with 10 bases between them. This CDR3 spans 15 amino acids. The CDR3 here is CASSFGDQGANVLTF. CDR3 sequence (DNA): TGCGCCAGCAGCTTTGGAGATCAAGGGGCCAACGTCCTGACTTTC.

This clone has only a few counts. The CDR3 bases are TGTGCCAGCAGCTTAGCGCTTTCTGAGAAAGAGACCCAGTACTTC. Its protein product is CASSLALSEKETQYF. The chain joins TRBV7-9 to TRBJ2-5, with D unresolved. V dropped 0 bases and J dropped 3 bases, with 11 bases sitting between them. Germline CDR1 SEHNR, CDR2 FQNEAQ (reference sequence). This CDR3 has 15 residues.

CDR3 in amino acids: CTAGGTGQGSGNNEQFF. The CDR3 nucleotides read TGCACCGCTGGGGGGACGGGACAGGGATCGGGTAACAATGAGCAGTTCTTC. The V gene is TRBV29-1, the J gene TRBJ2-1, with TRBD1 matching 9 bases. CDR3 length: 17 residues. Per the germline V gene, CDR1 is SQVTM and CDR2 is ANQGSEA.

This clone appeared a few times. The CDR3 DNA follows: TGTGCCAGCAGTTACTCGCTGTTTAGGGATGGCTACACCTTC. The encoded protein is CASSYSLFRDGYTF. The V call is TRBV6-5, the J call TRBJ1-2; D ambiguous. This CDR3 spans 14 amino acids. Trimming cost V 0 bases and J 6 bases, with 11 bases left between them. Per germline, CDR1 MNHEY and CDR2 SVGAGI.